This entry concerns a single T cell receptor beta chain. Its antigen is not identified. This specimen comes from a study of radiation and T cells in renal cell carcinoma. Regarding the study as a whole: Top tumor clonotypes rose in blood 2 weeks post-radiation, then contracted.

Time point: blood 4 weeks post-SBRT, at nephrectomy. Stated treatment: 15 Gy SBRT to primary tumor, nephrectomy 4 weeks later. Nephrectomy followed 15 Gy stereotactic body radiation by 4 weeks. Blood was sampled at baseline, 2 weeks and 4 weeks after SBRT. Clones were read by immunoSEQ multiplex PCR, and TCRdb kept only the in-frame ones, dropping some. The sample has around 81,000 clones, 85% seen once. CDR1 and CDR2 (germline): MNHNY, SVGAGI (reference sequence). The V end was cut by 2 bases, the J end by 6 bases, with 13 bases between. The CDR3 has 14 residues. The receptor was derived from a man aged 50-59 years with renal cell carcinoma. The V and J genes are TRBV6-6 and TRBJ1-2; a weak D match, TRBD1 (6 bases). The material sequenced was blood, taken from a patient whose treatment included radiotherapy and nephrectomy. In DNA, the CDR3 is TGTGCCAGCAGTTACGGACAGCTAACAGATGGCTACACCTTC. Protein: CASSYGQLTDGYTF.